This T cell receptor beta chain appears in the sequencing data of a study of shared T cell receptors in the human thymus. The repertoire was sequenced with immunoSEQ multiplex PCR; TCRdb's copy has only in-frame clones and lacks some. The repertoire holds about 660,000 clones, with over 75% as singletons. V dropped 2 bases and J dropped 0 bases, with 6 bases sitting between them. The CDR3 loop spans 13 amino acids. Germline-derived CDR1 and CDR2 are SGHRS and YFSETQ. These records were also assigned to another study, of human thymus T cells. That publication notes: Obtained as resections during corrective heart surgery, the thymus tissue was then studied. Thymic and blood repertoires seemed to favor certain V and J genes. Related work found strong thymic repertoire overlap between unrelated individuals.

This sequence was found in a boy in the first two years of life with a congenital heart defect. Sample: thymocytes. The chain carries TRBV5-1 and TRBJ2-7; TRBD1 is a possible D gene (5 bases). The CDR3 DNA is TGCGCCAGCAGCTTCAGGGACTCCTACGAGCAGTACTTC. This codes for CASSFRDSYEQYF.